A single sample gave rise to the 15 T cell receptor beta chains below, sequenced in a study of blood T cells in healthy people across ages. Using a J-beta primer mix together with a sample-barcoded 5' primer, a second PCR was run for roughly 6 to 11 cycles. TCRdb reprocessed the 5' RACE reads via MiXCR and lists one record per CDR3 protein. The sample has over 1,500,000 distinct CDR3 sequences, around 50% seen once; the top ten hold around 2.1%. Sequencing used blood. These receptors all come from a woman between 35 and 50 years old in good health.

The chain carries TRBV7-2 and TRBJ2-7; the match to TRBD1 covers 8 bases. Germline assignment: CDR1 SGHTA and CDR2 FQGNSA. This CDR3 contains 17 residues. Trimming took 3 bases from V and 0 from J; bases not matched to a gene: 10. The CDR3, as DNA: TGTGCCAGCAGCTTGTGGCCAACAGGGGGGTACTCCTACGAGCAGTACTTC. Amino acid sequence: CASSLWPTGGYSYEQYF.

Turning to this clonotype: One junction end does not reproduce the germline sequence, and a read error may be involved. The gene calls are TRBV4-3 and TRBJ1-2; tentatively, D is TRBD1 (5 bases). Germline V lookup: CDR1 LGHNA, CDR2 YSLEER. The CDR3 runs to 14 residues. The CDR3 DNA reads as TGTGCCAGCAGCCAAGTGGGGGGTGACTATGGCTACACCTTC. This translates into CASSQVGGDYGYTF.

The rearrangement uses TRBV4-3 and TRBJ2-1, with unresolved D. Germline V gene sequence: CDR1 LGHNA, CDR2 YSLEER. CDR3 length equals 12 residues. The V end lost 1 base, the J end lost 9 bases, and 7 bases lay between the germline ends. The CDR3 loop reads CASSQGLGEQFF. CDR3 bases: TGCGCCAGCAGCCAAGGTCTAGGTGAGCAGTTCTTC.

In the case of this clonotype: One end of the junction does not line up with germline, which may come from a read error. The rearrangement links TRBV7-7 to TRBJ1-2; D not certain. This CDR3 is built from 16 residues. Germline CDR1 and CDR2: SSHAT and FNYEAQ (reference sequence). The DNA of the CDR3 is TGTGCTAGCAGCTTAGTGGTGACGAGGTATAACTATGGCTACACCTTC. It translates to CASSLVVTRYNYGYTF.

Turning to this clonotype: The junction differs from germline at one of its ends, possibly a read error. This chain connects TRBV6-2 or TRBV6-3 to TRBJ2-4; D is tentatively TRBD1 or TRBD2 (5 bases each). The DNA end is more similar to TRBJ2-7, so the J call may be wrong. Per germline, CDR1 MNHEY and CDR2 SVGEGT. The CDR3 consists of 13 residues. CDR3 loop: CAGRLGAAYEQYF. The CDR3 DNA reads TGTGCCGGCAGGCTCGGGGCAGCCTACGAGCAGTACTTC.

The J gene is TRBJ2-3, the V gene TRBV12-3 or TRBV12-4; the D gene is possibly TRBD1 (5 bases). Trimming took off 9 bases at V and 2 bases at J, with 12 bases between the two ends. This CDR3 region has 13 residues. The CDR3 loop reads CARDRLHTDTQYF. CDR3 DNA: TGTGCCAGAGACAGACTTCACACAGATACGCAGTATTTT.

The chain uses TRBV6-2 or TRBV6-3 and TRBJ2-7; 11 bases map to TRBD2. The DNA end favors TRBJ2-5, so the J call may be wrong. CDR3 length equals 14 residues. Per the germline V gene, CDR1 is MNHEY and CDR2 is SVGEGT. This CDR3 reads CASSETSGAETQYF. The CDR3 coding sequence is TGTGCCAGCAGTGAGACTAGCGGGGCAGAGACCCAGTACTTC.

This clonotype has a count of ten or more. The rearrangement uses TRBV7-2 and TRBJ2-1; D may be TRBD2 (7 bases). Trimming pared 5 bases from V and 4 bases from J, leaving 12 bases between. CDR1 SGHTA and CDR2 FQGNSA come from the germline V gene. This CDR3 has 14 amino acids. CDR3 nucleotide sequence: TGTGCCAGCAGCCCCCGGGGGGCTTACAATGAGCAGTTCTTC. This translates into CASSPRGAYNEQFF.

The chain has TRBV7-9 and TRBJ2-7; 8 nucleotides match TRBD2. Germline V gene data show CDR1 as SEHNR and CDR2 as FQNEAQ (reference sequence). CDR3 length: 14 amino acids. V lost 3 bases, J lost 3 bases, and 4 bases stayed unmatched. The CDR3 DNA sequence: TGTGCCAGCAGCTTGGGACTAGGTATCTACGAGCAGTACTTC. Its protein product is CASSLGLGIYEQYF.

J is TRBJ2-1 and V is TRBV6-2 or TRBV6-3, with D perhaps TRBD2 (6 bases). The V gene's germline CDR1 is MNHEY and CDR2 SVGEGT. V lost 3 bases to trimming and J lost 3 bases, with 15 bases between them. CDR3 length: 16 residues. The CDR3 bases are TGTGCCAGCAGTTATAGTACAGGACTACGCTACAATGAGCAGTTCTTC. The encoded protein is CASSYSTGLRYNEQFF.

The chain couples TRBV11-2 to TRBJ1-2, with 7 bases fitting TRBD1. With V trimmed by 4 bases and J by 2 bases, 7 bases remained unmatched. Per germline, CDR1 SGHAT and CDR2 FQNNGV. The CDR3 runs to 15 residues. The CDR3 protein is CASSSPLGQNYGYTF. CDR3 bases: TGTGCCAGCAGCTCCCCCTTGGGACAGAACTATGGCTACACCTTC.

V gene TRBV7-2 combines with J gene TRBJ2-6, with D uncertain. Germline CDR1 and CDR2: SGHTA and FQGNSA. The CDR3 runs to 14 residues. Trimming cost V 2 bases and J 13 bases, with 15 bases left between them. The chain's CDR3 is CASSLMQPPDVLTF. The CDR3 DNA is TGTGCCAGCAGCTTAATGCAGCCTCCGGATGTCCTGACTTTC. Filled out from reference TRBV7-2 and TRBJ2-6, the complete variable domain reads GAGVSQSPSNKVTEKGKDVELRCDPISGHTALYWYRQSLGQGLEFLIYFQGNSAPDKSGLPSDRFSAERTGGSVSTLTIQRTQQEDSAVYLCASSLMQPPDVLTFGAGSRLTVL.

As DNA, the CDR3 is TGTGCCAGCAGCTTCTCGAGGCCCCGAGGGGATGAGCAGTTCTTC. Protein product: CASSFSRPRGDEQFF. The chain links TRBV11-2 to TRBJ2-1, with D perhaps assigned TRBD1 or TRBD2 (5 bases each). Germline V gene lookup returns CDR1 SGHAT and CDR2 FQNNGV. V was shortened by 3 bases and J by 8 bases, with 17 bases between the two germline ends. The CDR3 contains 15 residues.

The chain employs TRBV9 and TRBJ2-1, with TRBD2 matching 8 bases. The CDR3 is made up of 15 amino acids. V was pared by 3 bases and J by 8 bases, with 10 bases of the junction left unmatched. Germline V CDR1 and CDR2: SGDLS, YYNGEE. This CDR3 is CASSALSGGLDEQFF. The CDR3, as DNA: TGTGCCAGCAGCGCCCTTTCGGGGGGGCTAGATGAGCAGTTCTTC.

The V call is TRBV5-1, the J call TRBJ2-2, with D maybe TRBD2 (6 bases). Trimming pared 4 bases from V and 5 bases from J, leaving 21 bases between. Germline CDR1 is SGHRS and CDR2 is YFSETQ. The length of the CDR3 is 17 residues. The CDR3: CASSPLSSGDGTGELFF. CDR3 DNA: TGCGCCAGCAGCCCCCTTTCGTCGGGGGATGGGACCGGGGAGCTGTTTTTT.